This T cell receptor beta chain originates from a study of beta chain features in type 1 diabetes. Points from the study as a whole: The question left open here concerned HLA type influencing TCRB rearrangement.

This clone was seen more than once but under ten times. Its antigen is currently unknown. There was one heparinised blood draw per donor, averaging about 110 mL. Once sorted, every population was more than 98% pure. Of the isolated RNA, all was reverse transcribed, and so the sequenced material was expressed TCRB transcripts. Sequenced by immunoSEQ multiplex PCR; TCRdb stores in-frame clones only, minus some. Among 350,000 to 450,000 clones listed, around 13% were seen once. Source material: naive CD4+ T cells from blood. This sequence originates from a man aged 25-45 years in good health.

For the CDR3, the DNA is TGTGCCAGCAGCTTAGCTCAGGGCAACACAGATACGCAGTATTTT. Translated: CASSLAQGNTDTQYF. The chain couples TRBV7-2 to TRBJ2-3; D might be TRBD1 (5 bases). Germline V gene sequence: CDR1 SGHTA, CDR2 FQGNSA. The V gene lost 0 bases and the J gene lost 2 bases, with 9 bases spanning the gap. The length of the CDR3 is 15 residues.